The next 24 T cell receptor beta chains were all read from a single sample in a study of shared clonotypes between healthy human individuals. TCRdb keeps only in-frame clones here, not all; method: immunoSEQ multiplex PCR. The sample lists under 850,000 clones, around 92% occurring once. CD45RO-negative, CCR7-positively selected cells formed the naive CD8 fraction, excluding terminally differentiated effector memory CD45RA+ cells. The sequenced sample consisted of naive CD8+ T cells sorted from blood. The receptor source for this set is a man younger than 40 in good health.

This clone was found once. The rearrangement links TRBV6-5 to TRBJ2-1; D might be TRBD1 or TRBD2, each matching 5 bases. Germline CDR1 and CDR2: MNHEY and SVGAGI. The CDR3 spans 13 residues. Trimming took 2 bases from V and 6 from J, leaving 8 bases between them. The CDR3 nucleotides are TGTGCCAGCAGTTACGGGGCGGGCAATGAGCAGTTCTTC. Protein: CASSYGAGNEQFF.

The V and J genes are TRBV7-8 and TRBJ2-7; perhaps D is TRBD1 or TRBD2 (5 bases each). Trimming took off 3 bases at V and 1 base at J, with 10 bases between the two ends. There are 14 residues in the CDR3. Per the germline V gene, CDR1 is SGHVS and CDR2 is FQNEAQ. CDR3 DNA: TGTGCCAGCAGCTTCGGGACGGGATCCTACGAGCAGTACTTC. Translating it yields CASSFGTGSYEQYF.

This clone was observed a handful of times. The chain combines TRBV6-6 with TRBJ1-5; D not certain. The V gene lost 5 bases and the J gene lost 7 bases, with 9 bases spanning the gap. The CDR3 runs 12 residues. Germline V gene data show CDR1 as MNHNY and CDR2 as SVGAGI (reference sequence). The CDR3 sequence is CASSTLGQPQHF. The CDR3 DNA reads TGTGCCAGCAGTACCCTCGGGCAGCCCCAGCATTTT.

V and J are TRBV13 and TRBJ2-1; D remains unclear. Per the germline V gene, CDR1 is PRHDT and CDR2 is FYEKMQ (reference sequence). The V end lost 1 base, the J end lost 5 bases, and 6 bases lay between the germline ends. This CDR3 spans 13 amino acids. The CDR3 sequence is CASSLVVHNEQFF. Written as DNA, the CDR3 is TGTGCCAGCAGCTTAGTAGTACACAATGAGCAGTTCTTC.

This chain uses TRBV2 with TRBJ1-1, with D uncertain. Germline V gene sequence: CDR1 SNHLY, CDR2 FYNNEI. The CDR3 consists of 13 residues. The ends were cut back, 0 bases at V and 7 bases at J, with 9 bases in the middle. This chain's CDR3 is CASSEAPGDEAFF. CDR3 DNA: TGTGCCAGCAGTGAAGCGCCCGGGGATGAAGCTTTCTTT.

In its sample, this clone was seen once. V usage is TRBV6-5 and J usage is TRBJ2-7, with a possible D match to TRBD2 (6 bases). The CDR3 is 14 residues long. V was shortened by 5 bases and J by 2 bases, with 13 bases between the two germline ends. CDR1 and CDR2 from the germline V gene are MNHEY and SVGAGI. The CDR3 bases are TGTGCCAGCAGTCCCAGTAGCGGCCCCTACGAGCAGTACTTC. It encodes CASSPSSGPYEQYF.

A single count supports this clone. The chain is built from TRBV19 and TRBJ1-5; perhaps TRBD1 as D (6 bases). This CDR3 region has 16 residues. Trimming took off 5 bases at V and 0 bases at J, with 14 bases between the two ends. The germline V gene encodes CDR1 LNHDA and CDR2 SQIVND (reference sequence). The CDR3 sequence: CASSSNDRISNQPQHF. CDR3 coding DNA: TGTGCCAGTAGTTCCAACGACAGGATTAGCAATCAGCCCCAGCATTTT.

The gene calls are TRBV7-9 and TRBJ2-2; D unclear. V lost 5 bases and J 1 base, leaving 14 bases between the germline ends. This CDR3 contains 16 residues. Germline CDR1 SEHNR, CDR2 FQNEAQ (reference sequence). Here the CDR3 reads CASSPRSGKNTGELFF. The CDR3 DNA reads as TGTGCCAGCAGCCCCAGGAGTGGGAAGAACACCGGGGAGCTGTTTTTT.

The chain employs TRBV5-4 and TRBJ2-7; 9 nucleotides agree with TRBD2. Trimming at V came to 3 bases and at J to 7 bases, leaving 11 bases not matched to a gene. CDR1 and CDR2 (germline): SGHNT, YYREEE (reference sequence). The CDR3 loop spans 15 amino acids. CDR3 sequence reads: CASSSSGGPLVEQYF. In DNA form, the CDR3 reads TGTGCCAGCAGCTCCAGCGGGGGGCCCCTCGTTGAGCAGTACTTC.

The chain recombines TRBV10-3 with TRBJ2-6; 7 bases fit TRBD2. Trimming cost V 1 base and J 0 bases; bases outside gene matches: 9. Germline CDR1 reads ENHRY; CDR2 reads SYGVKD. This CDR3 is 19 amino acids long. CDR3 loop: CAISELLAGAGSGANVLTF. CDR3 nucleotides: TGTGCCATCAGTGAGTTGTTGGCGGGAGCAGGCTCTGGGGCCAACGTCCTGACTTTC.

The J gene is TRBJ2-7, the V gene TRBV5-6; 12 bases map to TRBD2. Looked up from germline, CDR1 is SGHDT and CDR2 is YYEEEE. The CDR3 spans 15 residues. J lost 5 bases, V lost 3 bases, and 6 bases had no gene match. CDR3 bases: TGTGCCAGCAGCTACCTAGCGGGAGGGCCTAACGAGCAGTACTTC. It specifies CASSYLAGGPNEQYF.

This clone occurred once. The sample has other DNA sequences that encode this CDR3 too. V and J are TRBV5-1 and TRBJ2-7; 7 nucleotides line up with TRBD1. This CDR3 comprises 14 residues. The germline gives CDR1 SGHRS, CDR2 YFSETQ. V lost 1 base to trimming and J lost 4 bases; unmatched junction nucleotides: 5. The DNA for the CDR3 is TGCGCCAGCAGCTTGCGGCAGGGGGATTACGAGCAGTACTTC. This translates into CASSLRQGDYEQYF.

With regard to this clone: Distinct nucleotide sequences in the sample also encode this CDR3. The chain couples TRBV10-3 to TRBJ2-2; no definite D call. There are 11 residues in the CDR3. Trimming cost V 4 bases and J 6 bases, with 3 bases left between them. Germline CDR1 reads ENHRY; CDR2 reads SYGVKD. The CDR3 here is CAISAAGELFF. The CDR3 coding sequence is TGTGCCATCAGTGCGGCCGGGGAGCTGTTTTTT.

This sequence joins TRBV7-9 and TRBJ2-7, with 7 bases aligning to TRBD1. Per germline, CDR1 SEHNR and CDR2 FQNEAQ (reference sequence). The CDR3 is 16 residues long. Trimming at V came to 4 bases and at J to 6 bases, leaving 15 bases not matched to a gene. As DNA, the CDR3 is TGTGCCAGCAGCTCCCCCATGGACAGGTCGGCTGTCGAGCAGTACTTC. Its protein is CASSSPMDRSAVEQYF.

The J gene is TRBJ2-7, the V gene TRBV5-4; 8 bases map to TRBD2. CDR1 is SGHNT and CDR2 is YYREEE in the germline V gene (reference sequence). This CDR3 spans 13 amino acids. J was trimmed by 4 bases and V by 4 bases; bases with no gene match: 4. The CDR3, as DNA: TGTGCCAGCAGCCCGGGACTAGAATACGAGCAGTACTTC. Translation gives CASSPGLEYEQYF.

V and J are TRBV5-6 and TRBJ1-4; TRBD1 matches at 11 bases. Germline CDR1 reads SGHDT; CDR2 reads YYEEEE. J was trimmed by 8 bases and V by 4 bases; bases with no gene match: 10. This CDR3 region has 16 residues. CDR3 in DNA: TGTGCCAGCAGCCTGGGCCGGGACAGGGGGTACGAAAAACTGTTTTTT. Its translation is CASSLGRDRGYEKLFF.

In this sample, this clone turned up once. The DNA for the CDR3 is TGTGCCAGCAGCTTGGGACCGGGACAGGGGGTTATAAGCAATCAGCCCCAGCATTTT. Translating it yields CASSLGPGQGVISNQPQHF. This chain uses TRBV5-5 with TRBJ1-5; TRBD1 matches 11 bases. The junction had 9 bases not matched to a gene; V was cut back by 0 bases and J by 1 base. This CDR3 is 19 amino acids long. The germline CDR1 and CDR2 sequences are SGHKS and YYEKEE (reference sequence).

The gene calls are TRBV7-6 and TRBJ2-7; TRBD2 matches 8 bases. The germline V gene encodes CDR1 SGHVS and CDR2 FNYEAQ. The CDR3 totals 15 residues. V dropped 0 bases and J dropped 4; count of bases not matched to a gene: 5. The CDR3 sequence is CASSLASSGSYEQYF. In nucleotides, the CDR3 is TGTGCCAGCAGCTTAGCGTCTAGCGGGTCTTACGAGCAGTACTTC.

V usage is TRBV19 and J usage is TRBJ1-1; possibly TRBD1 for D (5 bases). Trimming stripped 6 bases from V and 2 bases from J, with 19 bases between. The germline CDR1 and CDR2 sequences are LNHDA and SQIVND (reference sequence). This CDR3 comprises 16 residues. CDR3: CASRADGGGGNTEAFF. The CDR3 region has the DNA TGTGCCAGTAGAGCCGACGGGGGAGGAGGAAACACTGAAGCTTTCTTT. The complete variable domain, with remaining parts taken from reference TRBV19 and TRBJ1-1, reads DGGITQSPKYLFRKEGQNVTLSCEQNLNHDAMYWYRQDPGQGLRLIYYSQIVNDFQKGDIAEGYSVSREKKESFPLTVTSAQKNPTAFYLCASRADGGGGNTEAFFGQGTRLTVV.

The chain employs TRBV4-1 and TRBJ2-1; TRBD2 might be the D (5 bases). Trimming removed 0 bases at V and 7 bases at J, with 10 bases between. The CDR3 loop spans 14 amino acids. CDR1 is MGHRA, CDR2 YSYEKL, per germline. The DNA of the CDR3 is TGCGCCAGCAGCCAAGACTATGGACTGAATGAGCAGTTCTTC. It translates to CASSQDYGLNEQFF.

This clone was seen only once. The chain joins TRBV30 to TRBJ2-6, with TRBD2 matching 7 bases. Germline CDR1 and CDR2: GTSNPN and SVGIG (reference sequence). This CDR3 has 18 residues. DNA of the CDR3: TGTGGGAGGTCGAGGGAGGGCTCCCATGGGGGTGGGGCCAACGTCCTGACTTTC. Amino acids: CGRSREGSHGGGANVLTF.

The chain links TRBV9 to TRBJ1-3; a weak D match, TRBD1 (6 bases). CDR3 size: 14 residues. V was shortened by 5 bases and J by 2 bases, with 11 bases between the two germline ends. Germline V CDR1 and CDR2: SGDLS, YYNGEE. CDR3 sequence: CASRSRQAGNTIYF. The CDR3 DNA reads as TGTGCCAGCAGATCGCGACAGGCTGGAAACACCATATATTTT.

V gene TRBV11-2 combines with J gene TRBJ1-4; possible D gene TRBD1, 5 bases. This CDR3 has 16 amino acids. V was trimmed by 6 bases and J by 2 bases, leaving 16 bases between them. The germline CDR1 and CDR2 sequences are SGHAT and FQNNGV. The CDR3 here is CASSFFVGHTNEKLFF. The CDR3 nucleotides read TGTGCCAGCAGTTTCTTCGTCGGACACACTAATGAAAAACTGTTTTTT.

The CDR3 sequence: CASSFGADTQYF. In DNA form, the CDR3 reads TGTGCCAGCAGTTTTGGTGCAGATACGCAGTATTTT. This chain uses TRBV28 with TRBJ2-3, with D unresolved. Germline V lookup: CDR1 MDHEN, CDR2 SYDVKM. This CDR3 contains 12 residues. Trimming took 3 bases from V and 4 from J, leaving 5 bases between them.